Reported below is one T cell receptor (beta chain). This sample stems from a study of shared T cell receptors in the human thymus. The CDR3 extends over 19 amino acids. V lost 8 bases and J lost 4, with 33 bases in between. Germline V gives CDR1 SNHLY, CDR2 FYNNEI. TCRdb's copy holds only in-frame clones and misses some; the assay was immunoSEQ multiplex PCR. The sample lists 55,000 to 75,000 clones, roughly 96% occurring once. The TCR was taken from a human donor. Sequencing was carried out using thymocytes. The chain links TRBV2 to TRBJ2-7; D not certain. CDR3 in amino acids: CASLLKFITREYLNYEQYF. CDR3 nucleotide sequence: TGTGCCAGCTTATTGAAATTTATAACCCGCGAATACCTTAATTACGAGCAGTACTTC.